Listed below are T cell receptor beta chains from one sample, sequenced in a study of blood T cell repertoires in COVID-19. Assay used: immunoSEQ multiplex PCR; TCRdb lists only in-frame clones, some missing. The sample records under 300,000 clones, approximately 86% being singletons. The material sequenced was PBMCs or T cells enriched from blood (not recorded which). Source of these receptors: a woman in her forties or fifties who had recovered from COVID-19. The CDR3 runs from the conserved cysteine through the conserved F or W. The D gene is left open where the match is weak. For some rows the clone size is stated as once, few or many, or as a class when expanded; others skip it.

abundance,j_gene,v_gene,d_gene,CDR3nt,CDR3aa
once,TRBJ2-7,TRBV28,TRBD1,TGTGCCAGCAGCCGACAGGGGTGGGAGCAGTACTTC,CASSRQGWEQYF
-,TRBJ2-5,TRBV30,TRBD2,TGTGCCTGCCCGGCTAGCGGGAGGTTCCAAGAGACCCAGTACTTC,CACPASGRFQETQYF
once,TRBJ2-5,TRBV2,-,TGTGCCAGCAGTGACAGGGACTCCCAGTACTTC,CASSDRDSQYF
-,TRBJ2-2,TRBV6-2/TRBV6-3,-,TGTGCCAGCAGTTATGGACTAAGGGTCACCGGGGAGCTGTTTTTT,CASSYGLRVTGELFF
once,TRBJ1-3,TRBV28,-,TGTGCCAGCAGCTCTCCGGGGGGGGTTTCTGGAAACACCATATATTTT,CASSSPGGVSGNTIYF
-,TRBJ2-2,TRBV28,TRBD1,TGTGCCAGCAGACTACCGGGACAGGGGAACACCGGGGAGCTGTTTTTT,CASRLPGQGNTGELFF
-,TRBJ1-5,TRBV7-8,-,TGTGCCAGCAGCTTCCCAGGGTTCCTTCGGAATCAGCCCCAGCATTTT,CASSFPGFLRNQPQHF
-,TRBJ1-3,TRBV4-1,-,TGCGCCAGCAGCCAAGATCCGGGCTCTGGAAACACCATATATTTT,CASSQDPGSGNTIYF
-,TRBJ1-2,TRBV5-1,TRBD1,TGCGCCAGCAGCTTGAGCGCAGGGGGCGCTTATGGCTACACCTTC,CASSLSAGGAYGYTF
-,TRBJ1-3,TRBV18,-,TGTGCCAGCTCACCACCGTCAGGGGCTGGAAACACCATATATTTT,CASSPPSGAGNTIYF
-,TRBJ2-5,TRBV10-3,TRBD2,TGTGCCATCAGTGAAGTTGCTAGCGGGTTGCGGGAGACCCAGTACTTC,CAISEVASGLRETQYF
-,TRBJ1-3,TRBV30,-,TGTGCCTGGAGTGTAGGGGGCTCTGGAAACACCATATATTTT,CAWSVGGSGNTIYF
few,TRBJ1-4,TRBV10-3,TRBD1,TGTGCCATCAGTGAGGGACAGGGCAATAATGAAAAACTGTTTTTT,CAISEGQGNNEKLFF
-,TRBJ1-5,TRBV15,-,TGTGCCACCAGCAGAGATCGGCAGGATACTCAGCCCCAGCATTTT,CATSRDRQDTQPQHF
-,TRBJ1-1,TRBV10-3,-,TGTGCCATCAAAGGCAGGGACATAGGGAACACTGAAGCTTTCTTT,CAIKGRDIGNTEAFF
-,TRBJ2-1,TRBV18,TRBD2,TGTGCCAGCTCAGGCGGGAGCGCAAATGAGCAGTTCTTC,CASSGGSANEQFF
-,TRBJ1-2,TRBV9,-,TGTGCCAGCAGCGGACCAGGGAACTATGGCTACACCTTC,CASSGPGNYGYTF